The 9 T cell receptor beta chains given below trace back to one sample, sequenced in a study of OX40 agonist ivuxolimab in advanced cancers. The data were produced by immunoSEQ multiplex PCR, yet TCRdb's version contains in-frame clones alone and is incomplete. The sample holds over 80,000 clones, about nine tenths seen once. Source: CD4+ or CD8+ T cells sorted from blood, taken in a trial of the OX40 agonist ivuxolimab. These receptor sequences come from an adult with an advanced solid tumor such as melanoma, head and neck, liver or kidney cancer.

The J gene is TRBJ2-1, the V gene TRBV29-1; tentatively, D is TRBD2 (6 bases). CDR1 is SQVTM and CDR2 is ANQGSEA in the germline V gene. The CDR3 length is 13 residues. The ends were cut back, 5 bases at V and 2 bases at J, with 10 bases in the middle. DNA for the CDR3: TGCAGCGTTCCTTCTAGCGCCTACAATGAGCAGTTCTTC. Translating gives CSVPSSAYNEQFF.

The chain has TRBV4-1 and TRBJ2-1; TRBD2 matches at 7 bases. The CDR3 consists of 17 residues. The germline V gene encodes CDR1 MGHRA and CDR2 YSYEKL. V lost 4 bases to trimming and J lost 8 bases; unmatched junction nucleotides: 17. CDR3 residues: CASSPVVQGLSNHEQFF. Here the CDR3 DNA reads TGCGCCAGCAGCCCGGTGGTGCAGGGACTAAGTAATCATGAGCAGTTCTTC.

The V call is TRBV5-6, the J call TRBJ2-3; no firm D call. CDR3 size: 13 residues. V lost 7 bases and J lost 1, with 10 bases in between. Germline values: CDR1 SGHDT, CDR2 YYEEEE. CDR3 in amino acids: CASLREGTDTQYF. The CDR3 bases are TGTGCCAGCCTTCGTGAGGGCACAGATACGCAGTATTTT.

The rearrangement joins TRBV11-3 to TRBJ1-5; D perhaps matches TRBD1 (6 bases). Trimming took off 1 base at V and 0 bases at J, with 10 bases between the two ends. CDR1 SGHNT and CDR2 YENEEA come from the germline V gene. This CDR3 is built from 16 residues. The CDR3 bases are TGTGCCAGCAGCTTAGGGGGGGCCCATAGCAATCAGCCCCAGCATTTT. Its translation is CASSLGGAHSNQPQHF.

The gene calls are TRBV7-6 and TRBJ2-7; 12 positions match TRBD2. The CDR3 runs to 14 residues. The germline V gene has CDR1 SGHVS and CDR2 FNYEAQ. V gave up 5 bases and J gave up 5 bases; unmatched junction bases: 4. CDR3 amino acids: CASSTRLAGDEQYF. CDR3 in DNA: TGTGCCAGCAGCACCCGACTAGCGGGAGACGAGCAGTACTTC. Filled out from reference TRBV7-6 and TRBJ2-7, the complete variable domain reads GAGVSQSPRYKVTKRGQDVALRCDPISGHVSLYWYRQALGQGPEFLTYFNYEAQQDKSGLPNDRFSAERPEGSISTLTIQRTEQRDSAMYRCASSTRLAGDEQYFGPGTRLTVT.

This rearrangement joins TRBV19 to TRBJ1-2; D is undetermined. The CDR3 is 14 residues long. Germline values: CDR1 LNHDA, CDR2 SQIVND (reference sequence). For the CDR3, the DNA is TGTGTCACCGAAAACCCCCCCAGCGGCTATGGCTACACCTTC. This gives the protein CVTENPPSGYGYTF.

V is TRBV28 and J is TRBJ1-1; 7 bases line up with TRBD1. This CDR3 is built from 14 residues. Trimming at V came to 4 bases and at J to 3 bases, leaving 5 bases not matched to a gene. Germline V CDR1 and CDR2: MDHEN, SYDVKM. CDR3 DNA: TGTGCCAGCAGTTACTCAGGGGGGTACACTGAAGCTTTCTTT. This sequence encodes CASSYSGGYTEAFF.

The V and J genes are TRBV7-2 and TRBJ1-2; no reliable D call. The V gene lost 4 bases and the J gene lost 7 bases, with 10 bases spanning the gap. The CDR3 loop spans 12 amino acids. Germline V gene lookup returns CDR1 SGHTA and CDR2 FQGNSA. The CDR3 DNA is TGTGCCAGCAGCTCAAATGCCGCTGGCTACACCTTC. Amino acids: CASSSNAAGYTF.

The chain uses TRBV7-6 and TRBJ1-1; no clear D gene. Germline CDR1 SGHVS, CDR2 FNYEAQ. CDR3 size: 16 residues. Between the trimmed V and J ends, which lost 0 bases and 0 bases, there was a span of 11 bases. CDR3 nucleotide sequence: TGTGCCAGCAGCTTAGCGCCGGCCGGATTGAACACTGAAGCTTTCTTT. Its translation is CASSLAPAGLNTEAFF.